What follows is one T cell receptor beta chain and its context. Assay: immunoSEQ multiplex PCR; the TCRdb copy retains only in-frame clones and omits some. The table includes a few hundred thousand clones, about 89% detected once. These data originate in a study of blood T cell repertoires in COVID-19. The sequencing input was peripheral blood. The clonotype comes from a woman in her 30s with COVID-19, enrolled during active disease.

CDR3 sequence reads: CASSGTGDNYGYTF. The CDR3 DNA follows: TGTGCCAGCAGCGGGACAGGGGATAACTATGGCTACACCTTC. The V call is TRBV27, the J call TRBJ1-2; 10 bases agree with TRBD1. Trimming at V came to 6 bases and at J to 1 base, leaving 2 bases not matched to a gene. Germline V lookup: CDR1 MNHEY, CDR2 SMNVEV (reference sequence). This CDR3 has 14 residues.